This T cell receptor beta chain was identified during a study of CD8 T cells in ankylosing spondylitis. Making the TCR beta libraries involved quantitative 5'-RACE with molecular barcodes. Each CDR3 protein is one row after TCRdb ran MiXCR on the 5' RACE reads. The sample carries under 450,000 distinct CDR3 sequences, roughly 20% recorded once. General study findings and limits: Reported data indicate significant enrichment of disease-linked clones within matched ankylosing spondylitis synovial fluid. Ankylosing spondylitis blood appeared to carry a characteristic TCR beta motif of roughly eight highly homologous variants.

This clonotype was seen more than once but under ten times. Its target is not known. Input material: blood, either unsorted or a sorted T cell fraction (not recorded which). This TCR came from a male donor with ankylosing spondylitis or in good health (not recorded which).

The CDR3 sequence: CSASPGTASNQPQHF. The CDR3 nucleotides read TGCAGTGCTAGCCCCGGGACAGCTAGCAATCAGCCCCAGCATTTT. This rearrangement joins TRBV20-1 to TRBJ1-5, with TRBD1 matching over 7 bases. Germline V gives CDR1 DFQATT, CDR2 SNEGSKA (reference sequence). The ends lost 3 bases at V and 0 bases at J; junction bases unmatched: 5. The CDR3 runs to 15 residues.